The entry below describes one T cell receptor beta chain. V gave up 3 bases and J gave up 8 bases, with 17 bases separating them. Germline V CDR1 and CDR2: LNHNV, YYDKDF (reference sequence). The length of the CDR3 is 16 residues. This record belongs to a study of blood T cell repertoires in COVID-19. As for the study in general: Sites in the United States, Italy and Spain provided acute and convalescent COVID-19 samples. T cells, B-cell-depleted T cells, or PBMCs provided the cDNA or gDNA that served as material.

Followed longitudinally, the Seattle patients had been enrolled during active infection. Authors' methods: Reference gene primers were amplified, and this amplification served to estimate nucleated cell counts. Generated by immunoSEQ multiplex PCR, the TCRdb table keeps only in-frame clones and is missing some. The V and J calls and clone size are taken from that table; D and trimming were inferred from the DNA. Seen here are roughly 290,000 clones, approximately 86% observed once, and the top ten hold 0.87%. The V and J genes are TRBV15 and TRBJ1-6, with D perhaps matching TRBD1 (5 bases). This TCR was sampled from a human donor with COVID-19, enrolled during active disease. The donor label of this sample is uncertain. Sequenced sample: peripheral blood. As DNA, the CDR3 is TGTGCCACCAGCAGCGACCCGGGGGTTTACTATTCACCCCTCCACTTT. This codes for CATSSDPGVYYSPLHF.